This entry lists 31 T cell receptor beta chains sequenced from one sample in a study of T cell responses to AZD1222 COVID-19 vaccine. Only in-frame clones appear in the TCRdb table, and some are missing; sequencing was by immunoSEQ multiplex PCR. The sample includes over 100,000 clones, about 89% of them seen just once. This material consisted of peripheral blood, taken on day 0 of AZD1222 vaccination. The source is an adult in good health.

The gene calls are TRBV15 and TRBJ2-1; no reliable D call. This CDR3 spans 13 amino acids. Germline V lookup: CDR1 LNHNV, CDR2 YYDKDF (reference sequence). Trimming stripped 0 bases from V and 7 bases from J, with 7 bases between. Here the CDR3 DNA reads TGTGCCACCAGCAGAGATACACTGAATGAGCAGTTCTTC. Translating it yields CATSRDTLNEQFF.

V gene TRBV6-6 combines with J gene TRBJ1-5, with a possible D match to TRBD1 (6 bases). V lost 6 bases to trimming and J lost 3 bases, with 15 bases between them. Looked up from germline, CDR1 is MNHNY and CDR2 is SVGAGI (reference sequence). This CDR3 comprises 15 residues. CDR3 bases: TGTGCCAGCAGCACCCCGACAGGACCCAATCAGCCCCAGCATTTT. Translating gives CASSTPTGPNQPQHF.

This clone was seen only a few times. This chain links TRBV19 with TRBJ1-2; D is possibly TRBD1 (6 bases). Between the trimmed V and J ends, which lost 7 bases and 4 bases, there was a span of 10 bases. The CDR3 spans 12 residues. Germline values: CDR1 LNHDA, CDR2 SQIVND (reference sequence). CDR3 protein: CASTMDSYGYTF. The CDR3 nucleotides are TGTGCCAGTACCATGGACAGCTATGGCTACACCTTC.

The chain recombines TRBV4-1 with TRBJ1-6; D remains unclear. Germline CDR1 MGHRA, CDR2 YSYEKL. This CDR3 has 18 amino acids. Between the trimmed V and J ends, which lost 0 bases and 0 bases, there was a span of 12 bases. The CDR3 reads CASSQEGGVGSYNSPLHF. The CDR3 DNA follows: TGCGCCAGCAGCCAAGAGGGCGGAGTCGGCTCCTATAATTCACCCCTCCACTTT.

This chain joins TRBV30 and TRBJ2-2, with D maybe TRBD2 (7 bases). The ends were cut back, 5 bases at V and 3 bases at J, with 28 bases in the middle. The CDR3 sequence is 19 residues long. Germline CDR1 and CDR2: GTSNPN and SVGIG (reference sequence). CDR3 nucleotide sequence: TGTGCCTGGCAGGGGTTGAGAGGGGAAAAACGGGAGGACACCGGGGAGCTGTTTTTT. Residues: CAWQGLRGEKREDTGELFF.

This chain connects TRBV5-8 to TRBJ1-6; D may be TRBD1 (5 bases). This CDR3 contains 14 residues. V dropped 3 bases and J dropped 10 bases, with 14 bases sitting between them. CDR1 is SGHTS, CDR2 YDEGEE, per germline. CDR3 region: CASSSGEVYSPLHF. The CDR3 DNA reads TGTGCCAGCAGCTCGGGGGAGGTATACTCACCCCTCCACTTT. The full variable domain, its missing parts supplied by reference TRBV5-8 and TRBJ1-6, is EAGVTQSPTHLIKTRGQQATLRCSPISGHTSVYWYQQALGLGLQFLLWYDEGEERNRGNFPPRFSGRQFPNYSSELNVNALELEDSALYLCASSSGEVYSPLHFGNGTRLTVT.

The V gene is TRBV12-3 or TRBV12-4, the J gene TRBJ1-2, with D possibly TRBD1 on 6 matching bases. The CDR3 is 13 amino acids. V lost 6 bases, J lost 7 bases, and 15 bases lay in between. The CDR3 loop reads CASRPGGAGGYTF. The CDR3 DNA reads TGTGCCAGCAGGCCCGGGGGGGCTGGTGGCTACACCTTC.

In nucleotides, the CDR3 is TGCAGTGCTCCAAACCCCTACGAGCAGTACTTC. Translated, it gives CSAPNPYEQYF. The gene calls are TRBV20-1 and TRBJ2-7; no clear D gene. The CDR3 sequence is 11 residues long. Germline V gene data show CDR1 as DFQATT and CDR2 as SNEGSKA (reference sequence). V lost 5 bases and J 2 bases, leaving 7 bases between the germline ends.

The genes are TRBV5-1 and TRBJ1-2; 8 nucleotides line up with TRBD1. CDR1 and CDR2 (germline): SGHRS, YFSETQ. V lost 4 bases, J lost 4 bases, and 3 bases stayed unmatched. The CDR3 runs 13 residues. CDR3 protein: CASSPQGAYGYTF. The CDR3 DNA follows: TGCGCCAGCAGCCCGCAGGGGGCCTATGGCTACACCTTC.

The gene calls are TRBV12-3 or TRBV12-4 and TRBJ2-3; a possible D gene is TRBD1 (5 bases). The CDR3 is made up of 11 amino acids. V lost 4 bases and J lost 8, with 7 bases in between. The CDR3 protein is CASSSGSTQYF. CDR3 DNA sequence: TGTGCCAGCAGTTCAGGGTCTACGCAGTATTTT.

The rearrangement uses TRBV10-3 and TRBJ1-1; D might be TRBD1 (6 bases). In germline, CDR1 is ENHRY, CDR2 SYGVKD. CDR3 size: 13 residues. With 0 bases removed from V and 8 bases from J, the gap between germline ends came to 10 bases. The CDR3 loop reads CAISESRGGEAFF. The CDR3 nucleotides read TGTGCCATCAGTGAGTCTCGTGGGGGCGAAGCTTTCTTT.

With regard to this clone: Other DNA sequences in the same sample also yield this CDR3. V usage is TRBV30 and J usage is TRBJ1-6, with 7 bases aligning to TRBD1. Losses at the gene ends were 0 bases for V and 7 bases for J; bases not matched to a gene: 6. CDR3 length: 15 residues. The germline V gene encodes CDR1 GTSNPN and CDR2 SVGIG (reference sequence). Written as DNA, the CDR3 is TGTGCCTGGAGTGTTTCAGGGGGGGGAAATTCACCCCTCCACTTT. The encoded protein is CAWSVSGGGNSPLHF.

The J gene is TRBJ1-5, the V gene TRBV19, with a tentative D call TRBD1 (6 bases). V dropped 4 bases and J dropped 5 bases, with 12 bases sitting between them. Germline CDR1 is LNHDA and CDR2 is SQIVND (reference sequence). This CDR3 has 14 amino acids. The CDR3 nucleotides read TGTGCCAGTAGTACGGGGGACACACATCAGCCCCAGCATTTT. Protein product: CASSTGDTHQPQHF.

This chain connects TRBV18 to TRBJ1-2; D gene ambiguous. The CDR3 runs 14 residues. The V and J ends lost 0 bases and 4 bases respectively, with 9 bases between them. Germline CDR1 and CDR2: KGHSH and LQKENI. The CDR3 DNA follows: TGTGCCAGCTCACCACCAAACTATCGCTATGGCTACACCTTC. Protein: CASSPPNYRYGYTF.

The chain links TRBV7-9 to TRBJ1-5; perhaps TRBD1 as D (6 bases). Germline CDR1 reads SEHNR; CDR2 reads FQNEAQ (reference sequence). The CDR3 contains 18 residues. The V and J ends lost 5 bases and 3 bases respectively, with 23 bases between them. The CDR3 here is CASSDDRTAGVSNQPQHF. DNA of the CDR3: TGTGCCAGCAGCGATGACCGTACGGCAGGGGTCTCCAATCAGCCCCAGCATTTT.

This chain joins TRBV6-1 and TRBJ1-3, with D tentatively TRBD1 (5 bases). CDR1 is MNHNS, CDR2 SASEGT, per germline. Trimming pared 2 bases from V and 0 bases from J, leaving 11 bases between. The CDR3 runs to 16 residues. The CDR3 nucleotides are TGTGCCAGCAGTGAAAGGGGCTGGAGCTCTGGAAACACCATATATTTT. Translated: CASSERGWSSGNTIYF.

This chain connects TRBV20-1 to TRBJ1-5, with D tentatively TRBD1 (6 bases). Germline V gene data show CDR1 as DFQATT and CDR2 as SNEGSKA (reference sequence). The CDR3 runs 14 residues. The V gene lost 3 bases and the J gene lost 1 base, with 10 bases spanning the gap. The CDR3 DNA reads as TGCAGTGCTAGTAACAGGGAAAGCAATCAGCCCCAGCATTTT. It yields the protein CSASNRESNQPQHF.

The chain links TRBV5-5 to TRBJ2-3; 7 nucleotides line up with TRBD2. Looked up from germline, CDR1 is SGHKS and CDR2 is YYEKEE (reference sequence). The CDR3 has 16 amino acids. V trimming: 4 bases; J trimming: 3 bases; junction bases outside the gene matches: 11. The CDR3 here is CASSRNWGEGTDTQYF. The CDR3 nucleotides are TGTGCCAGCAGCCGTAATTGGGGGGAGGGGACAGATACGCAGTATTTT.

V and J are TRBV6-4 and TRBJ2-2; unclear D gene. Germline CDR1 reads MRHNA; CDR2 reads SNTAGT. Trimming cost V 3 bases and J 6 bases, with 11 bases left between them. The CDR3 is made up of 14 amino acids. CDR3 DNA sequence: TGTGCCAGCAGTGAGGTCCTTGATTCCGGGGAGCTGTTTTTT. Translated: CASSEVLDSGELFF.

As regards this clone: Mismatch with germline at one junction end may stem from a read error. The V call is TRBV7-9, the J call TRBJ1-3, with D uncertain. Germline V gene lookup returns CDR1 SEHNR and CDR2 FQNEAQ (reference sequence). This CDR3 region has 14 residues. In DNA form, the CDR3 reads TGTGCCAGCGGCTTATGGTTATCGGGAAACACCATATATTTT. Amino acid sequence: CASGLWLSGNTIYF. Together with reference TRBV7-9 and TRBJ1-3, the CDR3 gives the full variable domain: DTGVSQNPRHKITKRGQNVTFRCDPISEHNRLYWYRQTLGQGPEFLTYFQNEAQLEKSRLLSDRFSAERPKGSFSTLEIQRTEQGDSAMYLCASGLWLSGNTIYFGEGSWLTVV.

The chain links TRBV15 to TRBJ2-5; tentatively, D is TRBD2 (5 bases). Trimming stripped 0 bases from V and 5 bases from J, with 13 bases between. Germline CDR1 and CDR2: LNHNV and YYDKDF (reference sequence). CDR3 length: 15 residues. The CDR3 sequence is CATSRDVKGAETQYF. The CDR3 DNA is TGTGCCACCAGCAGAGATGTCAAGGGAGCGGAGACCCAGTACTTC.

The CDR3 sequence is CASSEGDTSFNYGYTF. The CDR3, as DNA: TGTGCCAGCAGTGAAGGGGACACCTCTTTTAACTATGGCTACACCTTC. The chain recombines TRBV6-1 with TRBJ1-2, with a tentative D call TRBD1 (6 bases). Trimming stripped 1 base from V and 1 base from J, with 13 bases between. The CDR3 totals 16 residues. CDR1 is MNHNS, CDR2 SASEGT, per germline.

Comment on this clone: Other DNA sequences in this specimen translate into the identical CDR3. The V call is TRBV4-3, the J call TRBJ1-3; unclear D gene. Trimming shortened V by 0 bases and J by 5 bases, and 5 bases separated the two germline ends. Germline V gives CDR1 LGHNA, CDR2 YSLEER. The CDR3 spans 13 residues. The CDR3 is CASSQDLRNTIYF. DNA for the CDR3: TGCGCCAGCAGCCAAGATCTTCGAAACACCATATATTTT.

V gene TRBV10-1 combines with J gene TRBJ2-3; 13 bases map to TRBD2. Looked up from germline, CDR1 is WNHNN and CDR2 is SYGVQD (reference sequence). V dropped 6 bases and J dropped 2; count of bases not matched to a gene: 5. This CDR3 has 16 residues. CDR3 region: CASSPGLAGVTDTQYF. The CDR3 nucleotides read TGCGCCAGCAGCCCTGGACTAGCGGGGGTCACAGATACGCAGTATTTT.

V and J are TRBV5-6 and TRBJ1-2, with TRBD1 matching 9 bases. Losses at the gene ends were 2 bases for V and 6 bases for J; bases not matched to a gene: 5. Germline CDR1 SGHDT, CDR2 YYEEEE. The CDR3 sequence is 14 residues long. CDR3 sequence (DNA): TGTGCCAGCAGCTTTAGGGACAGGGCGCATGGCTACACCTTC. It encodes CASSFRDRAHGYTF.

The V call is TRBV6-5, the J call TRBJ2-3, with unresolved D. This CDR3 has 11 residues. Between the trimmed V and J ends, which lost 10 bases and 6 bases, there was a span of 11 bases. Germline CDR1 is MNHEY and CDR2 is SVGAGI. In DNA, the CDR3 is TGTGCCACCCGATTAGGGGATACGCAGTATTTT. It yields the protein CATRLGDTQYF.

Note on this clone: The junction does not match germline at one end; this may be a read error. The sample has other DNA sequences that encode this CDR3 too. V usage is TRBV11-3 and J usage is TRBJ2-2, with unresolved D. CDR1 and CDR2 (germline): SGHNT, YENEEA. This CDR3 is 13 amino acids long. DNA for the CDR3: TGTGCCAGCAGCCCCGATATAACCGGAGAGCTGTTTTTT. Translating gives CASSPDITGELFF. Filled out from reference TRBV11-3 and TRBJ2-2, the complete variable domain reads EAGVVQSPRYKIIEKKQPVAFWCNPISGHNTLYWYLQNLGQGPELLIRYENEEAVDDSQLPKDRFSAERLKGVDSTLKIQPAELGDSAVYLCASSPDITGELFFGEGSRLTVL.

The V gene is TRBV30, the J gene TRBJ2-6; TRBD1 is a possible D gene (5 bases). Germline CDR1 is GTSNPN and CDR2 is SVGIG (reference sequence). V was pared by 1 base and J by 2 bases, with 9 bases between. The length of the CDR3 is 15 residues. The CDR3 DNA reads TGTGCCTGGAGTGGGAAGGGGACTGGGGCCAACGTCCTGACTTTC. This gives the protein CAWSGKGTGANVLTF.

This clone has more than one count but fewer than ten. The chain has TRBV3-1 (or the pseudogene TRBV3-2) and TRBJ2-7, with D unresolved. The CDR3 is made up of 14 amino acids. V lost 0 bases and J 1 base, leaving 7 bases between the germline ends. Germline V gives CDR1 LGHDT, CDR2 YNNKEL (reference sequence). The CDR3 sequence is CASSQELGSYEQYF. The CDR3 coding sequence is TGTGCCAGCAGCCAAGAGTTGGGATCCTACGAGCAGTACTTC.

CDR3 in amino acids: CASSLAPSANEKLFF. The CDR3 DNA reads TGTGCCAGCAGCTTAGCACCCTCGGCTAATGAAAAACTGTTTTTT. The chain recombines TRBV7-9 with TRBJ1-4; D not certain. The CDR3 has 15 amino acids. Trimming took 0 bases from V and 3 from J, leaving 8 bases between them. Germline CDR1 reads SEHNR; CDR2 reads FQNEAQ (reference sequence).

This chain links TRBV5-1 with TRBJ2-3; D is unclear. Trimming cost V 7 bases and J 4 bases, with 10 bases left between them. Germline values: CDR1 SGHRS, CDR2 YFSETQ. The CDR3 runs 12 residues. The CDR3 region is CASGVGSDTQYF. In nucleotides, the CDR3 is TGCGCCAGCGGTGTGGGTTCAGATACGCAGTATTTT.